The 23 T cell receptor beta chains presented below share a single source sample, sequenced in a study of blood T cell repertoires in COVID-19. Sequencing was performed with immunoSEQ multiplex PCR; in TCRdb, only in-frame clones are kept and a portion is missing. The table has approximately 100,000 clones, 81% seen once. The sample was peripheral blood. These receptors were taken from a human donor in a cohort sampled during active COVID-19.

V is TRBV2 and J is TRBJ1-2; D is perhaps TRBD1 (6 bases). Germline values: CDR1 SNHLY, CDR2 FYNNEI. Between the trimmed V and J ends, which lost 7 bases and 4 bases, there was a span of 10 bases. This CDR3 comprises 12 residues. CDR3 loop: CASIQGFYGYTF. CDR3 bases: TGTGCCAGCATTCAGGGGTTCTATGGCTACACCTTC.

This chain uses TRBV7-2 with TRBJ1-2; 9 bases are a match to TRBD1. The CDR3 is 13 residues long. The V gene's germline CDR1 is SGHTA and CDR2 FQGNSA. Trimming removed 6 bases from V and 2 bases from J; junction bases left unmatched: 1. This chain's CDR3 is CASRGTGNYGYTF. CDR3 in DNA: TGTGCCAGCAGGGGGACAGGGAACTATGGCTACACCTTC.

This chain joins TRBV7-2 and TRBJ1-2, with 8 bases that match TRBD1. Trimming cost V 3 bases and J 8 bases; bases outside gene matches: 11. The CDR3 is made up of 15 amino acids. The germline V gene encodes CDR1 SGHTA and CDR2 FQGNSA. The CDR3: CASSFAGQGALGYTF. In nucleotides, the CDR3 is TGTGCCAGCAGCTTTGCGGGCCAGGGGGCTTTGGGCTACACCTTC.

The rearrangement links TRBV2 to TRBJ1-5; 8 bases match TRBD1. This CDR3 contains 15 residues. Germline V gene sequence: CDR1 SNHLY, CDR2 FYNNEI. The junction had 3 bases not matched to a gene; V was cut back by 1 base and J by 4 bases. CDR3 loop: CASSEVGTGNQPQHF. In nucleotides, the CDR3 is TGTGCCAGCAGTGAAGTCGGGACAGGAAATCAGCCCCAGCATTTT.

The rearrangement links TRBV18 to TRBJ1-1; tentatively, D is TRBD1 (5 bases). The CDR3 extends over 15 amino acids. CDR1 is KGHSH and CDR2 is LQKENI in the germline V gene. The V and J ends lost 0 bases and 1 base respectively, with 9 bases between them. The DNA of the CDR3 is TGTGCCAGCTCACCACCCCAGGGTACGAACACTGAAGCTTTCTTT. Translating it yields CASSPPQGTNTEAFF. The entire variable domain, with the rest obtained from reference TRBV18 and TRBJ1-1, is as follows: NAGVMQNPRHLVRRRGQEARLRCSPMKGHSHVYWYRQLPEEGLKFMVYLQKENIIDESGMPKERFSAEFPKEGPSILRIQQVVRGDSAAYFCASSPPQGTNTEAFFGQGTRLTVV.

The chain has TRBV4-3 and TRBJ1-4, with 8 bases lining up with TRBD1. J was trimmed by 2 bases and V by 0 bases; bases with no gene match: 2. The germline V gene has CDR1 LGHNA and CDR2 YSLEER. This CDR3 has 16 amino acids. For the CDR3, the DNA is TGCGCCAGCAGCCAAGATCCAGGGGGCACTAATGAAAAACTGTTTTTT. Its protein is CASSQDPGGTNEKLFF.

The chain employs TRBV6-5 and TRBJ1-5; 9 bases are shared with TRBD1. Germline V lookup: CDR1 MNHEY, CDR2 SVGAGI. The ends lost 6 bases at V and 6 bases at J; junction bases unmatched: 6. The CDR3 runs to 14 residues. The DNA for the CDR3 is TGTGCCAGCAGAAGGACAGGGGAAGGTCAGCCCCAGCATTTT. As protein: CASRRTGEGQPQHF.

The V and J genes are TRBV18 and TRBJ1-5; 9 bases agree with TRBD1. Germline assignment: CDR1 KGHSH and CDR2 LQKENI. The CDR3 covers 16 residues. Trimming at V came to 4 bases and at J to 6 bases, leaving 10 bases not matched to a gene. For the CDR3, the DNA is TGTGCCAGCTCACGAGCCGGGACAGGGTCGGGTCAGCCCCAGCATTTT. Translation: CASSRAGTGSGQPQHF.

This chain links TRBV7-2 with TRBJ2-3; 9 nucleotides agree with TRBD1. V shed 3 bases, J shed 4 bases, and the junction held 8 bases outside the gene matches. In germline, CDR1 is SGHTA, CDR2 FQGNSA. The CDR3 has 16 residues. CDR3 nucleotides: TGTGCCAGCAGCTTTACAGGGGGCGCTGGGGCAGATACGCAGTATTTT. This codes for CASSFTGGAGADTQYF.

This chain links TRBV6-5 with TRBJ1-5; TRBD1 matches 12 bases. CDR3 size: 15 residues. Germline assignment: CDR1 MNHEY and CDR2 SVGAGI. The junction had 8 bases not matched to a gene; V was cut back by 8 bases and J by 6 bases. In nucleotides, the CDR3 is TGTGCCAGCTGCCGGGACAGGGGGCAAGGTCAGCCCCAGCATTTT. Its protein product is CASCRDRGQGQPQHF.

The genes are TRBV6-5 and TRBJ1-2, with D maybe TRBD1 (6 bases). V gave up 6 bases and J gave up 4 bases, with 15 bases separating them. The CDR3 contains 14 residues. Germline-derived CDR1 and CDR2 are MNHEY and SVGAGI. The CDR3 nucleotides read TGTGCCAGCAGAAGGGGGGAGGGTGGCTATGGCTACACCTTC. Translating it yields CASRRGEGGYGYTF.

The chain combines TRBV11-2 with TRBJ2-7, with a tentative D call TRBD1 (6 bases). Trimming pared 1 base from V and 2 bases from J, leaving 9 bases between. The CDR3 sequence is 14 residues long. Germline V gene lookup returns CDR1 SGHAT and CDR2 FQNNGV. The CDR3 region has the DNA TGTGCCAGCAGCTTAGGCCCAGGGGCCTACGAGCAGTACTTC. This sequence encodes CASSLGPGAYEQYF.

This chain uses TRBV29-1 with TRBJ2-1; a possible D gene is TRBD2 (6 bases). The germline V gene has CDR1 SQVTM and CDR2 ANQGSEA. The CDR3 loop spans 13 amino acids. Trimming removed 3 bases from V and 4 bases from J, with 10 bases in between. The CDR3 DNA is TGCAGCGTTGAGGGACTGCTTTACAATGAGCAGTTCTTC. It encodes CSVEGLLYNEQFF.

As DNA, the CDR3 is TGCGCCAGCAGCCAGGAGACCTGGTCGGGCTACACCTTC. Translating it yields CASSQETWSGYTF. The rearrangement uses TRBV4-3 and TRBJ1-2; D is ambiguous. Trimming left V 3 bases short and J 8 bases short, with 13 bases between. The germline V gene has CDR1 LGHNA and CDR2 YSLEER. The CDR3 totals 13 residues.

This clone has just a few counts. The chain carries TRBV15 and TRBJ1-2, with a weak D call TRBD1 (5 bases). CDR1 LNHNV and CDR2 YYDKDF come from the germline V gene (reference sequence). V was pared by 0 bases and J by 0 bases, with 17 bases between. CDR3 length: 18 residues. CDR3 sequence reads: CATSRDRGQDGANYGYTF. The CDR3 nucleotides are TGTGCCACCAGCAGAGATAGGGGTCAAGACGGAGCTAACTATGGCTACACCTTC.

The chain employs TRBV28 and TRBJ2-1, with no clear D. Between the trimmed V and J ends, which lost 4 bases and 0 bases, there was a span of 13 bases. The CDR3 runs to 16 residues. Germline V CDR1 and CDR2: MDHEN, SYDVKM. The CDR3 loop reads CASSSLGQLSYNEQFF. The DNA for the CDR3 is TGTGCCAGCAGTTCCCTTGGGCAGCTCTCCTACAATGAGCAGTTCTTC.

The rearrangement links TRBV30 to TRBJ2-1, with no clear D. V was cut by 1 base and J by 13 bases, with 14 bases left in between. From germline, CDR1 is GTSNPN and CDR2 SVGIG (reference sequence). The CDR3 runs to 12 residues. DNA of the CDR3: TGTGCCTGGAGTGGGCACAGCCTATATCAGTTCTTC. This gives the protein CAWSGHSLYQFF.

V is TRBV5-1 and J is TRBJ2-1, with TRBD1 identical over 7 bases. This CDR3 contains 16 residues. Germline V gene data show CDR1 as SGHRS and CDR2 as YFSETQ. Germline trimming cut 4 bases from V and 4 bases from J; bases unmatched to any gene: 11. CDR3 DNA sequence: TGCGCCAGCAGCACAGGGACAGTTGGGGGATACAATGAGCAGTTCTTC. It encodes CASSTGTVGGYNEQFF. The full variable domain, in which reference TRBV5-1 and TRBJ2-1 provide the parts outside the CDR3, is KAGVTQTPRYLIKTRGQQVTLSCSPISGHRSVSWYQQTPGQGLQFLFEYFSETQRNKGNFPGRFSGRQFSNSRSEMNVSTLELGDSALYLCASSTGTVGGYNEQFFGPGTRLTVL.

The V call is TRBV9, the J call TRBJ1-1; 7 bases are shared with TRBD1. Trimming removed 4 bases from V and 0 bases from J; junction bases left unmatched: 9. This CDR3 spans 16 amino acids. The germline CDR1 and CDR2 sequences are SGDLS and YYNGEE. CDR3 nucleotide sequence: TGTGCCAGCAGCAAAGAAACAGGGGTCATGAACACTGAAGCTTTCTTT. Translated, it gives CASSKETGVMNTEAFF.

The chain has TRBV10-2 and TRBJ1-2; D may be TRBD1 (5 bases). This CDR3 has 15 amino acids. V gave up 0 bases and J gave up 2 bases, with 10 bases separating them. Germline assignment: CDR1 WSHSY and CDR2 SAAADI. The CDR3 here is CASSESGGRNYGYTF. The DNA for the CDR3 is TGCGCCAGCAGTGAGTCGGGGGGAAGGAACTATGGCTACACCTTC.

The chain recombines TRBV21-1 with TRBJ1-2; the D call in the table, TRBD1, was not verified against the DNA. TRBV21-1 constitutes a pseudogene. The CDR3 is 18 amino acids. The CDR3: CASSKNPLRGSANYGYTF. DNA of the CDR3: TGTGCCAGCAGCAAAAATCCTCTAAGGGGTTCCGCTAACTATGGCTACACCTTC.

The chain is built from TRBV4-3 and TRBJ2-1, with 11 bases aligning to TRBD1. Germline-derived CDR1 and CDR2 are LGHNA and YSLEER. This CDR3 is 14 amino acids long. With 4 bases clipped from V and 13 bases from J, the junction kept 9 bases outside the gene matches. In DNA, the CDR3 is TGCGCCAGCAGCCTAGGGACAGGGGGAGGTGGTCAGTTCTTC. Translation gives CASSLGTGGGGQFF.

The V and J genes are TRBV13 and TRBJ2-7, with D hard to call. The germline gives CDR1 PRHDT, CDR2 FYEKMQ (reference sequence). The CDR3 totals 15 residues. The V end lost 0 bases, the J end lost 2 bases, and 11 bases lay between the germline ends. The CDR3 loop reads CASSLGRPVAYEQYF. The DNA of the CDR3 is TGTGCCAGCAGCTTAGGACGCCCGGTTGCCTACGAGCAGTACTTC.